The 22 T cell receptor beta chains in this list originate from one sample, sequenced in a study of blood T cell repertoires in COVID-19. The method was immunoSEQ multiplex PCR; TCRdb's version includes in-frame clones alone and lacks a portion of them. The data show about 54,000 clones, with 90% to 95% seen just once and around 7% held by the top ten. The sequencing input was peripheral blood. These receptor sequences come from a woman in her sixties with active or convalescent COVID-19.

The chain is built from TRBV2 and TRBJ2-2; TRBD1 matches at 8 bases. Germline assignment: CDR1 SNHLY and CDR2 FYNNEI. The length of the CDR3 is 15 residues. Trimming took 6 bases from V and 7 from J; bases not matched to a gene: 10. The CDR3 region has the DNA TGTGCCAGCAGGAGGCGACAGGGGCAGTTCGGGGAGCTGTTTTTT. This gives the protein CASRRRQGQFGELFF.

For the CDR3, the DNA is TGTGCTAGTAGCGGGGGACAGTGGTCGAATGAGCAGTTCTTC. Translated: CASSGGQWSNEQFF. This chain links TRBV12-5 with TRBJ2-1; maybe TRBD2 (8 bases). This CDR3 has 14 amino acids. V gave up 8 bases and J gave up 7 bases, with 18 bases separating them. The V gene's germline CDR1 is LGHNT and CDR2 FRNRAP. The full variable domain, its missing parts supplied by reference TRBV12-5 and TRBJ2-1, is DARVTQTPRHKVTEMGQEVTMRCQPILGHNTVFWYRQTMMQGLELLAYFRNRAPLDDSGMPKDRFSAEMPDATLATLKIQPSEPRDSAVYFCASSGGQWSNEQFFGPGTRLTVL.

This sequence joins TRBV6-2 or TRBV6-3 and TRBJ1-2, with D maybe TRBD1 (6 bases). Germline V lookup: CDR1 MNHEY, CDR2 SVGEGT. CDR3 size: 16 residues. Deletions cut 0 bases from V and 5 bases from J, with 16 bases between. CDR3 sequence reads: CASSYSSAGVRYGYTF. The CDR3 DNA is TGTGCCAGCAGTTACTCATCGGCAGGGGTCCGGTATGGCTACACCTTC.

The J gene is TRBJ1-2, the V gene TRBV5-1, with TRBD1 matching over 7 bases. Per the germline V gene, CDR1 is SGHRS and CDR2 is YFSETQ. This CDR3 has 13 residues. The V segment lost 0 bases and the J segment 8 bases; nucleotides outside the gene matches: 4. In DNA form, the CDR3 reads TGCGCCAGCAGCTTGGTGGCAGGGGGAGGCTACACCTTC. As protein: CASSLVAGGGYTF.

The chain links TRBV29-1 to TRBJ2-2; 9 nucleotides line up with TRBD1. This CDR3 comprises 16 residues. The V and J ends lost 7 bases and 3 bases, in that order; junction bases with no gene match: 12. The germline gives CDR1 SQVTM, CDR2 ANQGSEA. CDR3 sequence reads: CSAIPGTGRDTGELFF. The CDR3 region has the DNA TGCAGCGCCATCCCCGGGACAGGGAGGGACACCGGGGAGCTGTTTTTT.

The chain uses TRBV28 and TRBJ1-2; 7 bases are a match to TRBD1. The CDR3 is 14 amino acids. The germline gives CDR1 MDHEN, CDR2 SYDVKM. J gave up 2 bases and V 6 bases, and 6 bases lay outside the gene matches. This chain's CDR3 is CASRKTTGNYGYTF. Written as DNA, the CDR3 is TGTGCCAGCAGGAAAACGACAGGGAACTATGGCTACACCTTC.

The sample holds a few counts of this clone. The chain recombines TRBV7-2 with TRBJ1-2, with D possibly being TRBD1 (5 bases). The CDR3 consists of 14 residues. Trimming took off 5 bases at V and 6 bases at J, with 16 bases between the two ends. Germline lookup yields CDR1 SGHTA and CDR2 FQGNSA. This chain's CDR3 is CASSLRGTSHGYTF. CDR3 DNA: TGTGCCAGCAGCCTAAGGGGCACATCTCATGGCTACACCTTC.

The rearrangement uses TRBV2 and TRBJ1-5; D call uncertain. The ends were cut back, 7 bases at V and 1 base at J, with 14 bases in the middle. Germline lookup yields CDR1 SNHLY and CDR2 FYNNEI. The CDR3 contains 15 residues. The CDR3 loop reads CASTAEGGSNQPQHF. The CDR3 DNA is TGTGCCAGCACGGCGGAGGGAGGGAGCAATCAGCCCCAGCATTTT.

In DNA form, the CDR3 reads TGCGCCAGCAGCCCCCTAGCGGACTCCTACGAGCAGTACTTC. Translated: CASSPLADSYEQYF. The chain recombines TRBV5-1 with TRBJ2-7; 7 nucleotides align to TRBD2. Germline lookup yields CDR1 SGHRS and CDR2 YFSETQ. This CDR3 contains 14 residues. Trimming at V came to 4 bases and at J to 0 bases, leaving 4 bases not matched to a gene.

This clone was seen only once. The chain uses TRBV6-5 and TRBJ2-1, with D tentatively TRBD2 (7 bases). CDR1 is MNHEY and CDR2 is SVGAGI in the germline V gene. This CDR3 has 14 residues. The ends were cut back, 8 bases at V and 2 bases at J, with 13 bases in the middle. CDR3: CASQRGGTYNEQFF. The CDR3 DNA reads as TGTGCCAGCCAGAGGGGGGGGACCTACAATGAGCAGTTCTTC.

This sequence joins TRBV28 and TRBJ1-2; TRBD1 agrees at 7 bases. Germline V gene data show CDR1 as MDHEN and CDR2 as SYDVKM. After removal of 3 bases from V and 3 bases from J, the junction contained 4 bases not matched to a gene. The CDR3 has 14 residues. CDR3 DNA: TGTGCCAGCAGTTTTCGAGGGGGCTACTATGGCTACACCTTC. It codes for CASSFRGGYYGYTF.

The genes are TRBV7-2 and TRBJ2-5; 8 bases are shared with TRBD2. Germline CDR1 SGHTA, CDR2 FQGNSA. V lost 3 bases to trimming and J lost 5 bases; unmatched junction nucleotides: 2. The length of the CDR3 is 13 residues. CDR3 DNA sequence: TGTGCCAGCAGCTTCGGGGGGGATGAGACCCAGTACTTC. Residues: CASSFGGDETQYF.

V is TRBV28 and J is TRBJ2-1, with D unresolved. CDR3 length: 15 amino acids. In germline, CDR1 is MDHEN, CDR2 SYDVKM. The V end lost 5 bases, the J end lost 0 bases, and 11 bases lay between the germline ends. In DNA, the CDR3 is TGTGCCAGCAGTCCCGTTTCCTCCTCCTACAATGAGCAGTTCTTC. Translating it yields CASSPVSSSYNEQFF.

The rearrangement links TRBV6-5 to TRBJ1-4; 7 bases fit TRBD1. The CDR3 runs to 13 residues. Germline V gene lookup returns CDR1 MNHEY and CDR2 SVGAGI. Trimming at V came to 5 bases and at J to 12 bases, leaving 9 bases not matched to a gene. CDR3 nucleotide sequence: TGTGCCAGCAGTATTACAGGGGTTGGGGAACTGTTTTTT. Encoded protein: CASSITGVGELFF.

The CDR3 is CASSEQGRRTEAFF. The CDR3 DNA is TGTGCCAGCTCAGAACAGGGACGTAGGACTGAAGCTTTCTTT. The chain has TRBV18 and TRBJ1-1; tentatively, D is TRBD1 (6 bases). Trimming removed 5 bases from V and 5 bases from J, with 15 bases in between. CDR1 and CDR2 from the germline V gene are KGHSH and LQKENI. This CDR3 has 14 amino acids. The full variable domain, its missing parts supplied by reference TRBV18 and TRBJ1-1, is NAGVMQNPRHLVRRRGQEARLRCSPMKGHSHVYWYRQLPEEGLKFMVYLQKENIIDESGMPKERFSAEFPKEGPSILRIQQVVRGDSAAYFCASSEQGRRTEAFFGQGTRLTVV.

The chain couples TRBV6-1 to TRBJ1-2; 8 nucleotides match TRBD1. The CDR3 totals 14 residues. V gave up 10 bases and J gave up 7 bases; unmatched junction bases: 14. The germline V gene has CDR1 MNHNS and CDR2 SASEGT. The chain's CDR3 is CAILMTDRGSGYTF. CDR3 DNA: TGTGCCATCCTTATGACCGACAGGGGAAGTGGCTACACCTTC.

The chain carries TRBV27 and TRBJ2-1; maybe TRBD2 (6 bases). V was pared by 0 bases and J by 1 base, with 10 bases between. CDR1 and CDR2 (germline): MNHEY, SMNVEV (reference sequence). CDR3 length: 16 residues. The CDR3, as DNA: TGTGCCAGCAGTTTATCGCGGGGCAATTCCTACAATGAGCAGTTCTTC. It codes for CASSLSRGNSYNEQFF.

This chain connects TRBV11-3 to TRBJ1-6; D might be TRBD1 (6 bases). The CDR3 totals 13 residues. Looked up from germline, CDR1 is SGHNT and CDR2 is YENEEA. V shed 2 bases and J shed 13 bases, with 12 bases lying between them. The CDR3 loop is CASSLSGGPPLHF. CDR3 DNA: TGTGCCAGCAGCTTATCGGGGGGGCCCCCCCTCCACTTT.

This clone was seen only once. Written as DNA, the CDR3 is TGTGCCAGCAGAGCGGGACTAGCGGGAGTGAATGAGCAGTTCTTC. It specifies CASRAGLAGVNEQFF. The chain has TRBV2 and TRBJ2-1, with 14 bases identical to TRBD2. J gave up 7 bases and V 6 bases, and 5 bases lay outside the gene matches. Germline CDR1 and CDR2: SNHLY and FYNNEI. There are 15 residues in the CDR3.

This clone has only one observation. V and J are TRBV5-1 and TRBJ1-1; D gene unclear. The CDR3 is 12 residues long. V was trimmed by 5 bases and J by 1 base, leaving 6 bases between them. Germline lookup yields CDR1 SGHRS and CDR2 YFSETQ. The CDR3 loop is CASSAGNTEAFF. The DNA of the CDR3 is TGCGCCAGCAGTGCCGGGAACACTGAAGCTTTCTTT.

The CDR3 DNA sequence: TGCAGTGCTAGAGTTCCTGCGGGCTACACCTTC. This gives the protein CSARVPAGYTF. The rearrangement uses TRBV20-1 and TRBJ1-2; no clear D. The CDR3 has 11 residues. V was cut by 1 base and J by 8 bases, with 8 bases left in between. Germline V gene sequence: CDR1 DFQATT, CDR2 SNEGSKA (reference sequence).

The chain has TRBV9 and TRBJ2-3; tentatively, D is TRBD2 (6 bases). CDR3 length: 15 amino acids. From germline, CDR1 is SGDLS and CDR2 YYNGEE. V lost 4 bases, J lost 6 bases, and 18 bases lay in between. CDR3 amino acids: CASSHSGGGVDTQYF. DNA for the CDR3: TGTGCCAGCAGCCATAGCGGAGGAGGTGTGGATACGCAGTATTTT.